This is a list of T cell receptor beta chains from one sample in a study of cytomegalovirus exposure and HLA in healthy donors. Repertoires were generated with immunoSEQ multiplex PCR, while TCRdb's copy carries only in-frame clones and drops some. The sample includes roughly 220,000 clones, around four fifths seen only once; the top ten take around 3%. Specimen: PBMCs. These receptor sequences come from a middle-aged woman in good health and CMV-seronegative. The CDR3 runs from the conserved cysteine through the conserved F or W. A D gene is named only where the DNA matches it firmly. Some rows mark clone size as missing; the rest say once, few, many or name a class of expanded clone.

clone size,V gene,D gene,J gene,CDR3 protein,CDR3 DNA
-,TRBV7-2,TRBD1,TRBJ1-4,CASGEEGASNEKLFF,TGTGCCAGCGGCGAGGAGGGGGCATCGAATGAAAAACTGTTTTTT
-,TRBV7-2,TRBD2,TRBJ2-2,CASSLASGRTTGELFF,TGTGCCAGCAGCTTAGCTAGCGGGAGGACCACCGGGGAGCTGTTTTTT
few,TRBV5-1,TRBD2,TRBJ2-1,CASTSQAGAYNEQFF,TGCGCCAGCACCTCCCAAGCGGGAGCTTACAATGAGCAGTTCTTC
-,TRBV4-1,TRBD2,TRBJ2-5,CASSHLGLEKTQYF,TGCGCCAGCAGCCACCTGGGACTAGAAAAGACCCAGTACTTC
-,TRBV5-1,TRBD1,TRBJ1-1,CASSGTGGASEAFF,TGCGCCAGCAGCGGGACAGGTGGGGCTTCTGAAGCTTTCTTT
-,TRBV6-1,-,TRBJ2-6,CASSEQGSPGANALTF,TGTGCCAGCAGTGAACAGGGTTCCCCTGGGGCCAACGCCCTGACTTTC
few,TRBV6-1,-,TRBJ1-4,CASSELGPRDEKLFF,TGTGCCAGCAGTGAATTGGGGCCAAGGGATGAAAAACTGTTTTTT
-,TRBV27,TRBD2,TRBJ2-7,CASSILAGGTYEQYF,TGTGCCAGCAGTATCCTAGCGGGAGGAACCTACGAGCAGTACTTC
-,TRBV5-4,TRBD1,TRBJ1-1,CASSSGQGRGTEAFF,TGTGCCAGCAGCTCAGGACAGGGAAGGGGGACTGAAGCTTTCTTT
-,TRBV4-2,TRBD2,TRBJ2-7,CASSQDSGRPVEQYF,TGTGCCAGCAGCCAAGATAGCGGGAGACCGGTCGAGCAGTACTTC
-,TRBV9,-,TRBJ1-1,CASSVGPKNTEAFF,TGTGCCAGCAGCGTAGGGCCGAAGAACACTGAAGCTTTCTTT